These 19 T cell receptor beta chains share one sample of origin, sequenced in a study of shared clonotypes between healthy human individuals. Method: immunoSEQ multiplex PCR; TCRdb's copy keeps in-frame clones and lacks some. The repertoire holds 450,000 to 500,000 clones, 78% seen once, with more than 10% in the top ten. The sequenced sample consisted of PBMCs. The receptors derive from a middle-aged woman in good health. Some clones in this sample may be carry-over from other donors' samples.

CDR3 sequence: CASSRGRETEAFF. CDR3 DNA: TGTGCCAGCAGTAGGGGCAGGGAAACTGAAGCTTTCTTT. This chain joins TRBV6-5 and TRBJ1-1, with D possibly being TRBD1 (5 bases). CDR3 length equals 13 residues. CDR1 is MNHEY and CDR2 is SVGAGI in the germline V gene. Trimming left V 5 bases short and J 5 bases short, with 12 bases between.

The chain is built from TRBV28 and TRBJ2-1, with D perhaps matching TRBD2 (6 bases). The germline V gene encodes CDR1 MDHEN and CDR2 SYDVKM. This CDR3 contains 15 residues. Trimming left V 6 bases short and J 4 bases short, with 16 bases between. The CDR3 spells CASSTATTSYNEQFF. For the CDR3, the DNA is TGTGCCAGCAGCACCGCGACGACTAGTTACAATGAGCAGTTCTTC.

V and J are TRBV5-1 and TRBJ1-4; TRBD1 might be the D (5 bases). CDR3 length equals 15 residues. Germline V gives CDR1 SGHRS, CDR2 YFSETQ. V lost 0 bases, J lost 8 bases, and 14 bases lay in between. The CDR3 reads CASSLDLGAGEKLFF. CDR3 nucleotide sequence: TGCGCCAGCAGCTTGGATCTTGGGGCCGGCGAAAAACTGTTTTTT.

The V and J genes are TRBV11-2 and TRBJ2-6; D not resolved. The CDR3 spans 16 residues. Germline V gives CDR1 SGHAT, CDR2 FQNNGV. The ends were cut back, 3 bases at V and 1 base at J, with 10 bases in the middle. CDR3 DNA: TGTGCCAGCAGCTTGACGGTGGTATCTGGGGCCAACGTCCTGACTTTC. Its protein product is CASSLTVVSGANVLTF.

There are a few counts of this clone. The gene calls are TRBV6-6 and TRBJ2-7, with D perhaps given as TRBD1 or TRBD2 (5 bases each). The CDR3 loop spans 14 amino acids. Germline V CDR1 and CDR2: MNHNY, SVGAGI (reference sequence). The V end lost 6 bases, the J end lost 0 bases, and 12 bases lay between the germline ends. The DNA for the CDR3 is TGTGCCAGCAGCCGGGACGAGAGCTCCTACGAGCAGTACTTC. Translating it yields CASSRDESSYEQYF.

The chain combines TRBV7-2 with TRBJ1-1; 7 bases match TRBD1. V trimming: 3 bases; J trimming: 1 base; junction bases outside the gene matches: 5. CDR1 and CDR2 from the germline V gene are SGHTA and FQGNSA. The length of the CDR3 is 15 residues. The chain's CDR3 is CASSFRTGRNTEAFF. The CDR3 bases are TGTGCCAGCAGCTTCAGGACAGGACGGAACACTGAAGCTTTCTTT.

This clone was counted a few times. This rearrangement joins TRBV4-1 to TRBJ2-7, with D possibly being TRBD1 or TRBD2 (6 bases each). V was cut by 1 base and J by 0 bases, with 19 bases left in between. The germline V gene has CDR1 MGHRA and CDR2 YSYEKL. The CDR3 spans 18 residues. CDR3 sequence (DNA): TGCGCCAGCAGCCAAGGGGGGGCCCAGGCGGTGGGCTCCTACGAGCAGTACTTC. It specifies CASSQGGAQAVGSYEQYF.

This clone was seen a handful of times. The chain recombines TRBV6-5 with TRBJ2-3; 12 nucleotides align to TRBD2. The CDR3 extends over 15 amino acids. V lost 5 bases to trimming and J lost 2 bases; unmatched junction nucleotides: 2. The germline V gene has CDR1 MNHEY and CDR2 SVGAGI. CDR3 nucleotides: TGTGCCAGCAGTAGGACTAGCGGGATCACAGATACGCAGTATTTT. Translating it yields CASSRTSGITDTQYF.

V gene TRBV29-1 combines with J gene TRBJ2-4; D unresolved. Germline CDR1 SQVTM, CDR2 ANQGSEA. The length of the CDR3 is 13 residues. V dropped 6 bases and J dropped 1 base, with 10 bases sitting between them. The CDR3 region has the DNA TGCAGCGTGGGTTCCATCGCCAAAAACATTCAGTACTTC. Protein sequence: CSVGSIAKNIQYF.

The chain links TRBV7-3 to TRBJ2-1, with D unresolved. Germline CDR1 reads SGHTA; CDR2 reads FQGTGA. V dropped 5 bases and J dropped 3 bases, with 11 bases sitting between them. The CDR3 runs 14 residues. The CDR3 sequence: CASSPSLSYNEQFF. The CDR3 DNA sequence: TGTGCCAGCAGCCCCAGCCTCAGCTACAATGAGCAGTTCTTC.

As to this clone: The same CDR3 also results from other DNA sequences found in this sample. The chain has TRBV7-9 and TRBJ1-2; D remains unclear. CDR3 length: 18 residues. V gave up 4 bases and J gave up 5 bases, with 26 bases separating them. Germline V lookup: CDR1 SEHNR, CDR2 FQNEAQ (reference sequence). Written as DNA, the CDR3 is TGTGCCAGCAGCTCGATAACGGGAGGGCGCTGGGGAGGATATGGCTACACCTTC. This translates into CASSSITGGRWGGYGYTF.

This clone was recorded many times. This sample includes further DNA sequences coding for the same CDR3. This chain uses TRBV28 with TRBJ2-7, with D unresolved. Germline values: CDR1 MDHEN, CDR2 SYDVKM. This CDR3 contains 12 residues. Trimming pared 3 bases from V and 4 bases from J, leaving 7 bases between. The chain's CDR3 is CASSFGEYEQYF. The CDR3 DNA reads TGTGCCAGCAGTTTCGGAGAGTACGAGCAGTACTTC. Full variable domain (remainder filled in from reference TRBV28 and TRBJ2-7): DVKVTQSSRYLVKRTGEKVFLECVQDMDHENMFWYRQDPGLGLRLIYFSYDVKMKEKGDIPEGYSVSREKKERFSLILESASTNQTSMYLCASSFGEYEQYFGPGTRLTVT.

In its sample, this clone was seen once. V usage is TRBV13 and J usage is TRBJ1-3, with TRBD1 identical over 7 bases. V was pared by 5 bases and J by 5 bases, with 9 bases of the junction left unmatched. This CDR3 has 15 amino acids. The germline gives CDR1 PRHDT, CDR2 FYEKMQ (reference sequence). The CDR3: CASSEYRGVRNTIYF. CDR3 in DNA: TGTGCCAGCAGCGAATACAGGGGTGTAAGAAACACCATATATTTT.

The chain uses TRBV30 and TRBJ1-2, with a weak D call TRBD1 (5 bases). Trimming took 4 bases from V and 7 from J, leaving 10 bases between them. This CDR3 region has 11 residues. Germline CDR1 reads GTSNPN; CDR2 reads SVGIG (reference sequence). The CDR3 spells CAWTGSFGYTF. CDR3 in DNA: TGTGCCTGGACAGGGAGTTTTGGCTACACCTTC.

This clone was recorded once. The chain employs TRBV9 and TRBJ2-2; 8 bases fit TRBD2. This CDR3 comprises 15 residues. The ends lost 2 bases at V and 3 bases at J; junction bases unmatched: 3. The germline V gene has CDR1 SGDLS and CDR2 YYNGEE. The CDR3 DNA sequence: TGTGCCAGCAGCGTTCGGGGGGGAGACACCGGGGAGCTGTTTTTT. This gives the protein CASSVRGGDTGELFF. The full variable domain, in which reference TRBV9 and TRBJ2-2 provide the parts outside the CDR3, is DSGVTQTPKHLITATGQRVTLRCSPRSGDLSVYWYQQSLDQGLQFLIQYYNGEERAKGNILERFSAQQFPDLHSELNLSSLELGDSALYFCASSVRGGDTGELFFGEGSRLTVL.

The V gene is TRBV7-9, the J gene TRBJ2-7; no firm D call. Germline-derived CDR1 and CDR2 are SEHNR and FQNEAQ (reference sequence). The V and J ends lost 5 bases and 2 bases respectively, with 13 bases between them. The CDR3 is 14 residues long. The CDR3: CASSPPGPPYEQYF. In DNA form, the CDR3 reads TGTGCCAGCAGCCCCCCCGGACCCCCCTACGAGCAGTACTTC.

The chain couples TRBV5-4 to TRBJ1-5; D unresolved. The CDR3 extends over 15 amino acids. The ends were cut back, 0 bases at V and 0 bases at J, with 7 bases in the middle. From germline, CDR1 is SGHNT and CDR2 YYREEE (reference sequence). CDR3 loop: CASSLGPNSNQPQHF. Here the CDR3 DNA reads TGTGCCAGCAGCTTGGGACCAAATAGCAATCAGCCCCAGCATTTT.

The V and J genes are TRBV7-2 and TRBJ2-1; no reliable D call. V dropped 2 bases and J dropped 0 bases, with 5 bases sitting between them. Germline V gene sequence: CDR1 SGHTA, CDR2 FQGNSA. The CDR3 is 14 residues long. CDR3 residues: CASSLSSSYNEQFF. The CDR3 region has the DNA TGTGCCAGCAGCTTATCTAGCTCCTACAATGAGCAGTTCTTC.

A single count supports this clone. CDR3 DNA sequence: TGTGCCAGCAGTGACGTCCAGCGGGAGGTCGAGCAGTACTTC. It translates to CASSDVQREVEQYF. This chain joins TRBV28 and TRBJ2-7; TRBD2 aligns across 9 bases. CDR1 is MDHEN and CDR2 is SYDVKM in the germline V gene. J was trimmed by 6 bases and V by 5 bases; bases with no gene match: 8. This CDR3 has 14 residues.